Listed below are T cell receptor beta chains from one sample, sequenced in a study of T cells in Graves' hyperthyroidism and ophthalmopathy. TCRdb recomputed calls from the multiplex PCR reads with MiXCR, one row per CDR3 protein. The data show about 400,000 distinct CDR3 sequences, roughly 14% seen once. Sequenced input: blood. These TCRs come from a young woman with Graves' hyperthyroidism. CDR3s include the opening cysteine and the closing phenylalanine or tryptophan. D genes are given only for firm matches.

V: TRBV6-2/TRBV6-3
D: TRBD1
CDR3: CASRPGQVNYGYTF

V: TRBV7-2
D: TRBD1
CDR3: CASSARTGKSGYTF

V: TRBV5-1
D: TRBD2
CDR3: CASSLSGGLAGTDTQYF

V: TRBV5-6
D: TRBD1
CDR3: CASSFPRDRAFEETQYF

V: TRBV6-2/TRBV6-3
D: .
CDR3: CASSYVGGNQPQHF

V: TRBV27
D: .
CDR3: CASSPTSTGSYEQYF

V: TRBV2
D: TRBD2
CDR3: CASSELAGVTGELFF

V: TRBV5-6
D: TRBD1
CDR3: CASSSTGSAYEQYF

V: TRBV20-1
D: .
CDR3: CSARGGLFDEQYF

V: TRBV5-1
D: .
CDR3: CASSLEGQVSQAFF

V: TRBV28
D: .
CDR3: CASRSYKGGYTF

V: TRBV29-1
D: TRBD1
CDR3: CSVEGQGSFEQYF

V: TRBV18
D: TRBD1
CDR3: CASSRGQPYGYTF

V: TRBV12-3/TRBV12-4
D: .
CDR3: CASSLRGKGNTEAFF

V: TRBV28
D: .
CDR3: CASSLSRDSGTDPLYEQFF

V: TRBV12-3/TRBV12-4
D: .
CDR3: CASSFGEETQYF

V: TRBV11-1
D: TRBD2
CDR3: CASSLLAGGETQYF

V: TRBV5-1
D: .
CDR3: CASSWTGSTGSYEQYF

V: TRBV27
D: .
CDR3: CASAGRGSYNEQFF

V: TRBV20-1
D: .
CDR3: CSARGFRSMDSGTEAFF

V: TRBV7-6
D: .
CDR3: CASSLAGVPSSTQYF

V: TRBV7-9
D: .
CDR3: CASSPGRRTTYGYTF

V: TRBV6-1
D: .
CDR3: CASRRQSGAANEKLFF

V: TRBV15
D: .
CDR3: CATSRGNWNEQFF

V: TRBV5-1
D: .
CDR3: CASSYGNLNTEAFF

V: TRBV6-1
D: .
CDR3: CASGEPKNIQYF

V: TRBV13
D: TRBD1
CDR3: CASSLISGQGANEQFF

V: TRBV7-9
D: TRBD1
CDR3: CASSSGDSVAGELFF

V: TRBV6-1
D: TRBD2
CDR3: CASSPSDPYGLAGRGTDTQYF

V: TRBV20-1
D: TRBD1
CDR3: CSAYRGSGNQPQHF

V: TRBV4-1
D: .
CDR3: CASSHGGTEVSNTEAFF

V: TRBV7-9
D: .
CDR3: CASSLGDYNSPLHF

V: TRBV7-9
D: .
CDR3: CASSSLGTRNEKLFF

V: TRBV6-4
D: TRBD1
CDR3: CASSGGGGRSGANVLTF

V: TRBV20-1
D: .
CDR3: CSATRASAYEQYF

V: TRBV6-2/TRBV6-3
D: TRBD2
CDR3: CASSPRAAGGSEQYF

V: TRBV15
D: TRBD2
CDR3: CATRILGTSGVYNEQFF

V: TRBV20-1
D: TRBD1
CDR3: CNAITGGWNYGYTF

V: TRBV9
D: TRBD1
CDR3: CASSANPGGKTEAFF